These 17 T cell receptor beta chains were sequenced from one sample in a study of blood T cell repertoires in COVID-19. Profiled with immunoSEQ multiplex PCR; TCRdb holds only in-frame clones, not every one. The table includes 88,000 or so clones, about 92% detected once. The sample consisted of peripheral blood. The receptors were sampled from a man aged 50-59 years with acute or convalescent COVID-19.

The V and J genes are TRBV5-6 and TRBJ2-3, with TRBD2 matching over 8 bases. Germline V CDR1 and CDR2: SGHDT, YYEEEE. Germline trimming cut 3 bases from V and 4 bases from J; bases unmatched to any gene: 10. The CDR3 has 16 residues. The chain's CDR3 is CASSSGGLVYSDTQYF. The CDR3 DNA is TGTGCCAGCAGCTCCGGGGGACTAGTCTATTCAGATACGCAGTATTTT.

V and J are TRBV7-3 and TRBJ1-6; no firm D call. V dropped 3 bases and J dropped 6 bases, with 6 bases sitting between them. Germline CDR1 and CDR2: SGHTA and FQGTGA. The CDR3 loop spans 13 amino acids. CDR3 bases: TGTGCCAGCAGCTTGGCCGCTAATTCACCCCTCCACTTT. Amino acid sequence: CASSLAANSPLHF. Complete variable domain (other parts from reference TRBV7-3 and TRBJ1-6): GAGVSQTPSNKVTEKGKYVELRCDPISGHTALYWYRQSLGQGPEFLIYFQGTGAADDSGLPNDRFFAVRPEGSVSTLKIQRTERGDSAVYLCASSLAANSPLHFGNGTRLTVT.

The chain joins TRBV2 to TRBJ1-2; 8 bases align to TRBD1. Trimming removed 0 bases from V and 4 bases from J; junction bases left unmatched: 10. Germline loops: CDR1 SNHLY, CDR2 FYNNEI. The CDR3 consists of 17 residues. The CDR3 loop reads CASSEARGRRSVYGYTF. Here the CDR3 DNA reads TGTGCCAGCAGTGAAGCCAGGGGGCGCCGATCTGTCTATGGCTACACCTTC.

The chain is built from TRBV19 and TRBJ1-6; 9 bases agree with TRBD1. Trimming took 7 bases from V and 3 from J; bases not matched to a gene: 7. CDR1 and CDR2 (germline): LNHDA, SQIVND (reference sequence). There are 16 residues in the CDR3. The CDR3 nucleotides are TGTGCCAGTACCTGGACAGGGGAAAACTATAATTCACCCCTCCACTTT. This gives the protein CASTWTGENYNSPLHF.

This clone was seen once. The chain has TRBV19 and TRBJ2-1; 8 bases map to TRBD2. The germline gives CDR1 LNHDA, CDR2 SQIVND (reference sequence). The CDR3 extends over 15 amino acids. V lost 6 bases and J lost 6; bases outside the gene matches: 10. CDR3 region: CASSMIASGGNEQFF. CDR3 bases: TGTGCCAGTAGCATGATAGCGAGCGGGGGCAATGAGCAGTTCTTC.

V and J are TRBV19 and TRBJ2-3; TRBD2 agrees at 8 bases. The CDR3 is 15 residues long. The germline CDR1 and CDR2 sequences are LNHDA and SQIVND (reference sequence). The V segment lost 3 bases and the J segment 4 bases; nucleotides outside the gene matches: 6. The CDR3 loop reads CASSIGGGSSDTQYF. The CDR3 nucleotides read TGTGCCAGTAGTATTGGCGGGGGGTCTTCAGATACGCAGTATTTT.

The V call is TRBV3-1 (or the pseudogene TRBV3-2), the J call TRBJ1-2; 10 bases map to TRBD1. The junction had 12 bases not matched to a gene; V was cut back by 3 bases and J by 5 bases. The germline V gene encodes CDR1 LGHDT and CDR2 YNNKEL (reference sequence). This CDR3 spans 17 amino acids. The CDR3 bases are TGTGCCAGCAGCCACGTACTGGGGGACAGGGGAGGGTATGGCTACACCTTC. Amino acid sequence: CASSHVLGDRGGYGYTF.

The CDR3 here is CASSLRQGGGYTF. As DNA, the CDR3 is TGTGCCAGCAGCTTAAGACAGGGAGGCGGCTACACCTTC. V is TRBV7-2 and J is TRBJ1-2; 7 nucleotides align to TRBD1. CDR3 size: 13 residues. J lost 8 bases, V lost 2 bases, and 5 bases had no gene match. Germline CDR1 SGHTA, CDR2 FQGNSA.

The chain combines TRBV7-3 with TRBJ1-1; no clear D gene. The V end lost 0 bases, the J end lost 2 bases, and 7 bases lay between the germline ends. CDR3 length equals 14 residues. Germline lookup yields CDR1 SGHTA and CDR2 FQGTGA. CDR3 in DNA: TGTGCCAGCAGCTTAACCCCCCAAAACACTGAAGCTTTCTTT. The encoded protein is CASSLTPQNTEAFF.

DNA of the CDR3: TGTGCCAGTAGTACAGCTAGCGGGAGGGCCGGGAATGAGCAGTTCTTC. This encodes CASSTASGRAGNEQFF. The chain uses TRBV19 and TRBJ2-1, with 12 bases identical to TRBD2. Per germline, CDR1 LNHDA and CDR2 SQIVND (reference sequence). V was clipped by 4 bases and J by 7 bases; unmatched bases: 8. The CDR3 contains 16 residues.

V gene TRBV19 combines with J gene TRBJ2-3, with 15 bases that match TRBD2. The V gene's germline CDR1 is LNHDA and CDR2 SQIVND (reference sequence). CDR3 length equals 16 residues. The V gene end was trimmed by 4 bases and the J gene end by 6 bases; junction bases not matched to a gene: 5. DNA for the CDR3: TGTGCCAGTAGTAGGACTAGCGGGGGGGTTCTGGATACGCAGTATTTT. Amino acid sequence: CASSRTSGGVLDTQYF.

This rearrangement joins TRBV9 to TRBJ2-6; weak D call: TRBD1 (5 bases). Germline loops: CDR1 SGDLS, CDR2 YYNGEE. The CDR3 extends over 16 amino acids. The V gene lost 4 bases and the J gene lost 0 bases, with 11 bases spanning the gap. The CDR3 reads CASSYDRFSGANVLTF. The CDR3 DNA reads as TGTGCCAGCAGCTATGACAGATTCTCTGGGGCCAACGTCCTGACTTTC.

This clone was recorded only once. V usage is TRBV3-1 (or the pseudogene TRBV3-2) and J usage is TRBJ2-5; 9 nucleotides agree with TRBD2. The V gene end was trimmed by 4 bases and the J gene end by 2 bases; junction bases not matched to a gene: 8. Germline V gene sequence: CDR1 LGHDT, CDR2 YNNKEL (reference sequence). The length of the CDR3 is 16 residues. The CDR3 region is CASSPALAGPQETQYF. The CDR3 DNA reads as TGTGCCAGCAGCCCGGCCCTAGCGGGACCTCAAGAGACCCAGTACTTC.

The chain is built from TRBV11-2 and TRBJ2-7, with D unclear. The CDR3 consists of 13 residues. V was pared by 0 bases and J by 2 bases, with 5 bases between. Germline assignment: CDR1 SGHAT and CDR2 FQNNGV. The CDR3 DNA reads TGTGCCAGCAGCTTAGACCTAGCCTACGAGCAGTACGTC. Its translation: CASSLDLAYEQYV.

The CDR3 protein is CASSLSGLAGFTDTQYF. CDR3 DNA: TGTGCCAGCAGCTTATCTGGTCTAGCGGGCTTCACAGATACGCAGTATTTT. V gene TRBV7-2 combines with J gene TRBJ2-3; TRBD2 aligns across 8 bases. The CDR3 loop spans 17 amino acids. Germline V gives CDR1 SGHTA, CDR2 FQGNSA. After removal of 2 bases from V and 2 bases from J, the junction contained 9 bases not matched to a gene. The full variable domain, in which reference TRBV7-2 and TRBJ2-3 provide the parts outside the CDR3, is GAGVSQSPSNKVTEKGKDVELRCDPISGHTALYWYRQSLGQGLEFLIYFQGNSAPDKSGLPSDRFSAERTGGSVSTLTIQRTQQEDSAVYLCASSLSGLAGFTDTQYFGPGTRLTVL.

A single count supports this clone. The chain recombines TRBV7-9 with TRBJ2-1, with D maybe TRBD1 (5 bases). There are 16 residues in the CDR3. The germline CDR1 and CDR2 sequences are SEHNR and FQNEAQ (reference sequence). Trimming took off 4 bases at V and 9 bases at J, with 22 bases between the two ends. As DNA, the CDR3 is TGTGCCAGCAGCTCTGGGTTTCAGGGTCGGATCCTTGAGCAGTTCTTC. Amino acids: CASSSGFQGRILEQFF. The full variable domain, rest sourced from reference TRBV7-9 and TRBJ2-1, is DTGVSQNPRHKITKRGQNVTFRCDPISEHNRLYWYRQTLGQGPEFLTYFQNEAQLEKSRLLSDRFSAERPKGSFSTLEIQRTEQGDSAMYLCASSSGFQGRILEQFFGPGTRLTVL.

This rearrangement joins TRBV6-1 to TRBJ1-2; D is perhaps TRBD1 (5 bases). The ends were cut back, 2 bases at V and 7 bases at J, with 17 bases in the middle. Germline loops: CDR1 MNHNS, CDR2 SASEGT. This CDR3 has 15 amino acids. CDR3 bases: TGTGCCAGCAGTGAAACTCGGGGGGGAGTGGTTGGCTACACCTTC. Amino acid sequence: CASSETRGGVVGYTF.